This TCR beta chain was sequenced in a study of cytomegalovirus exposure and HLA in healthy donors. Study-wide points: Both high specificity and high sensitivity reportedly marked the classifier's diagnosis of cytomegalovirus status. In vitro assays verified that a few CMV-associated chains recognized CMV antigens specifically.

About this clone: Its antigen is currently unknown.

This CDR3 spans 14 amino acids. Trimming took off 0 bases at V and 2 bases at J, with 8 bases between the two ends. The germline CDR1 and CDR2 sequences are SGHNT and YYREEE (reference sequence). Using immunoSEQ multiplex PCR, the repertoire was profiled, and TCRdb retains in-frame clones only, with some absent. The sample contains under 200,000 clones, about 90% of which appear only once. The chain recombines TRBV5-4 with TRBJ1-2; maybe TRBD1 (6 bases). The TCR comes from a young woman in good health and CMV-seropositive. The sequenced sample was PBMCs. The DNA for the CDR3 is TGTGCCAGCAGCTTGGGGACAGTAAACTATGGCTACACCTTC. As protein: CASSLGTVNYGYTF.